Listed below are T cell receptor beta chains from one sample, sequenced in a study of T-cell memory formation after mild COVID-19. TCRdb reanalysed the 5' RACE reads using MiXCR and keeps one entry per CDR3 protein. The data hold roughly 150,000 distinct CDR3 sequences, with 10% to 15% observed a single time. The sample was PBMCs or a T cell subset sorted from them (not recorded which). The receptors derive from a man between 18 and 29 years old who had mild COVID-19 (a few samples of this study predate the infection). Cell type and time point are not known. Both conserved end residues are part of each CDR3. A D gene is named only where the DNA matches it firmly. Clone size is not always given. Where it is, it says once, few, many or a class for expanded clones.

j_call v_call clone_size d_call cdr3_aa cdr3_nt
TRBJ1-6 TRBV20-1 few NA CSARGRGTGSPLHF TGCAGTGCTAGAGGGCGGGGGACTGGCTCACCCCTCCACTTT
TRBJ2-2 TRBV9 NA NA CASSVRDPGELFF TGTGCCAGCAGCGTACGAGACCCCGGGGAGCTGTTTTTT
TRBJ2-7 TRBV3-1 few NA CASSHRSSSHEQYF TGTGCCAGCAGCCACCGGTCAAGCAGCCACGAGCAGTACTTC
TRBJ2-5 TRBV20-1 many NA CSAVMDPETQYF TGCAGTGCGGTAATGGACCCAGAGACCCAGTACTTC
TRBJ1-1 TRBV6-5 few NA CASTPTGPAAEAFF TGTGCCAGCACCCCGACAGGACCGGCAGCTGAAGCTTTCTTT
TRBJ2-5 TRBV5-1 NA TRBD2 CASCNRGGRETQYF TGCGCCAGCTGCAACCGGGGGGGCCGTGAGACCCAGTACTTC
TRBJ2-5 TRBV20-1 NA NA CSERRGGRQETQYF TGCAGTGAGAGAAGGGGGGGCAGACAAGAGACCCAGTACTTC
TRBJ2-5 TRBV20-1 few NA CSASEGRETQYF TGCAGTGCTAGCGAGGGCCGGGAGACCCAGTACTTC
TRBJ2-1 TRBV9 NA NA CASSVGIVNNEQFF TGTGCCAGCAGCGTCGGAATTGTAAACAATGAGCAGTTCTTC
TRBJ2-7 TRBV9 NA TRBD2 CASSVGGTSSYEQYF TGTGCCAGCAGCGTAGGTGGGACTAGCTCCTACGAGCAGTACTTC
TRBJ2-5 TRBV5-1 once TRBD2 CASSSGLAGASGETQYF TGCGCCAGCAGCTCCGGACTAGCGGGGGCCTCCGGGGAGACCCAGTACTTC
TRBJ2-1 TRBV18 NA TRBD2 CASSPSGGSGEQFF TGTGCCAGCTCACCCAGCGGGGGCTCGGGGGAGCAGTTCTTC
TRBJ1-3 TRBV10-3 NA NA CAIPWEAGNTIYF TGTGCCATCCCTTGGGAGGCGGGAAACACCATATATTTT
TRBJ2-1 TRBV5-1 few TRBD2 CASSKSGDSYNEQFF TGCGCCAGCAGCAAAAGCGGGGACTCCTACAATGAGCAGTTCTTC
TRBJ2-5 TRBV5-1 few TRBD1 CASSSDRVEETQYF TGCGCCAGCAGCTCCGACAGGGTGGAGGAGACCCAGTACTTC
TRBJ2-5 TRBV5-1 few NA CASSLRIGQETQYF TGCGCCAGCAGCTTGAGAATCGGCCAAGAGACCCAGTACTTC
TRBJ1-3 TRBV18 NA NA CASSPGIALAGNTIYF TGTGCCAGCTCACCGGGTATCGCTCTGGCTGGAAACACCATATATTTT
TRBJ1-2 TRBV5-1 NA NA CASSRGLNYGYTF TGCGCCAGCAGCCGTGGACTGAACTATGGCTACACCTTC
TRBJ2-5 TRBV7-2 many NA CASSLKETQYF TGTGCCAGCAGCTTAAAAGAGACCCAGTACTTC
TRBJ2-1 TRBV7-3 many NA CASSPLRDYNEQFF TGTGCCAGCAGCCCCCTAAGGGACTACAATGAGCAGTTCTTC
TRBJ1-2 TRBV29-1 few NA CSVEDRVRTNYGYTF TGCAGCGTTGAAGATCGTGTCAGAACTAACTATGGCTACACCTTC
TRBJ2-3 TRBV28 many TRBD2 CASSYQAGTSGDTQYF TGTGCCAGCAGTTACCAGGCCGGGACTAGCGGCGATACGCAGTATTTT
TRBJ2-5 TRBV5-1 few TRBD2 CASSRGTSGETQYF TGCGCCAGCAGCCGCGGGACTAGCGGAGAGACCCAGTACTTC
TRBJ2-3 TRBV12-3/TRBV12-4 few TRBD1 CASSQNRGTDTQYF TGTGCCAGCAGCCAAAACAGGGGAACCGATACGCAGTATTTT
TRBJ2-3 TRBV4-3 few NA CASTSGHLSTDTQYF TGCGCCAGCACATCAGGACACTTAAGCACAGATACGCAGTATTTT
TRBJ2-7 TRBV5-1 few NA CASSLVARYSYEQYF TGCGCCAGCAGCTTGGTTGCTAGATATAGCTACGAGCAGTACTTC
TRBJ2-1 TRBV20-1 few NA CSALGSGLNEQFF TGCAGTGCCCTTGGTAGCGGCTTGAATGAGCAGTTCTTC
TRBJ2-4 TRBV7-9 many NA CASSLTWRSNIQYF TGTGCCAGCAGCTTAACATGGCGGTCGAACATTCAGTACTTC
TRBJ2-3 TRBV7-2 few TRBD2 CASSFGGGSPDTQYF TGTGCCAGCAGCTTCGGCGGGGGGTCCCCAGATACGCAGTATTTT
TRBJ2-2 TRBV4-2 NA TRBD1 CASSQVAGDRGREELFF TGTGCCAGCAGCCAAGTTGCCGGGGACAGGGGGCGCGAGGAGCTGTTTTTT
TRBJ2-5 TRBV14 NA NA CASSPHRTQETQYF TGTGCCAGCAGCCCCCACCGGACCCAAGAGACCCAGTACTTC
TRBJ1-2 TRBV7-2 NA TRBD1 CASSLQGATYGYTF TGTGCCAGCAGCTTACAGGGGGCGACCTATGGCTACACCTTC
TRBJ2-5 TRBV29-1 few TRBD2 CSVAGGGETQYF TGCAGCGTTGCTGGCGGGGGAGAGACCCAGTACTTC
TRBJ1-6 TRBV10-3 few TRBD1 CAISGLAGGLGSPLHF TGTGCCATCAGTGGTTTAGCAGGGGGTCTCGGGTCACCCCTCCACTTT
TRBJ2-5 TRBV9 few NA CASSPPIGGAWETQYF TGTGCCAGCAGCCCGCCCATTGGGGGGGCCTGGGAGACCCAGTACTTC
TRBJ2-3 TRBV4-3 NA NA CASSQVWDGADTQYF TGCGCCAGCAGCCAAGTATGGGATGGAGCAGATACGCAGTATTTT
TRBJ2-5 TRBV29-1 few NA CSVTGTSGETQYF TGCAGCGTAACCGGGACCAGCGGAGAGACCCAGTACTTC
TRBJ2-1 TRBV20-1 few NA CSASWPNYNEQFF TGCAGTGCTAGTTGGCCCAACTACAATGAGCAGTTCTTC
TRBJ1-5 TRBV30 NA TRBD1 CAWSPRGRGHQPQHF TGTGCCTGGAGTCCTCGGGGCAGGGGGCATCAGCCCCAGCATTTT
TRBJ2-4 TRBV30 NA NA CAWSVRGFGNIQYF TGTGCCTGGAGTGTACGGGGTTTTGGAAACATTCAGTACTTC
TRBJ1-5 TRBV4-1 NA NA CASSQAPTGSSQHF TGCGCCAGCAGCCAAGCGCCCACGGGGTCGTCCCAGCATTTT
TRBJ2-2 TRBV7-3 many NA CASSPPTGELFF TGTGCCAGCAGCCCCCCCACCGGGGAGCTGTTTTTT
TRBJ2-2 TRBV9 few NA CASSVIGVSGELFF TGTGCCAGCAGCGTAATTGGGGTCTCCGGGGAGCTGTTTTTT
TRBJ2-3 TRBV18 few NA CASSQGPNTDTQYF TGTGCCAGCTCCCAAGGACCTAACACAGATACGCAGTATTTT
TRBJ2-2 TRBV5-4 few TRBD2 CASSTRLAGGPGELFF TGTGCCAGCAGCACCCGACTAGCGGGGGGGCCCGGGGAGCTGTTTTTT
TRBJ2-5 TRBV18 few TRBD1 CASSPGTGSVGGETQYF TGTGCCAGCTCACCTGGGACAGGGTCGGTCGGAGGAGAGACCCAGTACTTC
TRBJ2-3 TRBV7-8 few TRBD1 CASSPGTGETDTQYF TGTGCCAGCAGCCCGGGGACAGGGGAAACAGATACGCAGTATTTT
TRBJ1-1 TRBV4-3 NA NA CASSHPRGGTEAFF TGCGCCAGCAGCCACCCCCGCGGGGGTACTGAAGCTTTCTTT
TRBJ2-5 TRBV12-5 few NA CASGFSGVETQYF TGTGCTAGTGGTTTCTCCGGGGTGGAGACCCAGTACTTC